Reported below is one T cell receptor (beta chain). Antigen unknown. The memory fraction was CD4+CD45RO+CD25- cells. The CDR3 is made up of 13 amino acids. Germline V gene sequence: CDR1 SGHVS, CDR2 FNYEAQ. V dropped 1 base and J dropped 5 bases, with 8 bases sitting between them. Semi-nested PCR with Nested Universal Primer A followed constant-region reverse priming of full-length variable regions. TCRdb analysed the 5' RACE reads with MiXCR anew, one entry per CDR3 protein. The sample shows around 37,000 distinct CDR3 sequences, just under 30% of them seen only once. Study-wide points: Tumor Tregs overlapped most with tumor, then blood, naive CD4+ cells. The TCR gene usage of tumor memory CD4+ T cells clustered together with blood and lymph node memory CD4+ cells and with lymph node naive CD4+ cells.

The specimen sequenced was memory CD4+ T cells sorted from a lymph node. The subset: memory CD4+ T cells, CD4+CD45RO+CD25-. This sequence originates from a female donor with breast cancer. The chain joins TRBV7-6 to TRBJ2-5; D gene ambiguous. The CDR3 bases are TGTGCCAGCAGCTTAGAAATCGATGAGACCCAGTACTTC. This gives the protein CASSLEIDETQYF.